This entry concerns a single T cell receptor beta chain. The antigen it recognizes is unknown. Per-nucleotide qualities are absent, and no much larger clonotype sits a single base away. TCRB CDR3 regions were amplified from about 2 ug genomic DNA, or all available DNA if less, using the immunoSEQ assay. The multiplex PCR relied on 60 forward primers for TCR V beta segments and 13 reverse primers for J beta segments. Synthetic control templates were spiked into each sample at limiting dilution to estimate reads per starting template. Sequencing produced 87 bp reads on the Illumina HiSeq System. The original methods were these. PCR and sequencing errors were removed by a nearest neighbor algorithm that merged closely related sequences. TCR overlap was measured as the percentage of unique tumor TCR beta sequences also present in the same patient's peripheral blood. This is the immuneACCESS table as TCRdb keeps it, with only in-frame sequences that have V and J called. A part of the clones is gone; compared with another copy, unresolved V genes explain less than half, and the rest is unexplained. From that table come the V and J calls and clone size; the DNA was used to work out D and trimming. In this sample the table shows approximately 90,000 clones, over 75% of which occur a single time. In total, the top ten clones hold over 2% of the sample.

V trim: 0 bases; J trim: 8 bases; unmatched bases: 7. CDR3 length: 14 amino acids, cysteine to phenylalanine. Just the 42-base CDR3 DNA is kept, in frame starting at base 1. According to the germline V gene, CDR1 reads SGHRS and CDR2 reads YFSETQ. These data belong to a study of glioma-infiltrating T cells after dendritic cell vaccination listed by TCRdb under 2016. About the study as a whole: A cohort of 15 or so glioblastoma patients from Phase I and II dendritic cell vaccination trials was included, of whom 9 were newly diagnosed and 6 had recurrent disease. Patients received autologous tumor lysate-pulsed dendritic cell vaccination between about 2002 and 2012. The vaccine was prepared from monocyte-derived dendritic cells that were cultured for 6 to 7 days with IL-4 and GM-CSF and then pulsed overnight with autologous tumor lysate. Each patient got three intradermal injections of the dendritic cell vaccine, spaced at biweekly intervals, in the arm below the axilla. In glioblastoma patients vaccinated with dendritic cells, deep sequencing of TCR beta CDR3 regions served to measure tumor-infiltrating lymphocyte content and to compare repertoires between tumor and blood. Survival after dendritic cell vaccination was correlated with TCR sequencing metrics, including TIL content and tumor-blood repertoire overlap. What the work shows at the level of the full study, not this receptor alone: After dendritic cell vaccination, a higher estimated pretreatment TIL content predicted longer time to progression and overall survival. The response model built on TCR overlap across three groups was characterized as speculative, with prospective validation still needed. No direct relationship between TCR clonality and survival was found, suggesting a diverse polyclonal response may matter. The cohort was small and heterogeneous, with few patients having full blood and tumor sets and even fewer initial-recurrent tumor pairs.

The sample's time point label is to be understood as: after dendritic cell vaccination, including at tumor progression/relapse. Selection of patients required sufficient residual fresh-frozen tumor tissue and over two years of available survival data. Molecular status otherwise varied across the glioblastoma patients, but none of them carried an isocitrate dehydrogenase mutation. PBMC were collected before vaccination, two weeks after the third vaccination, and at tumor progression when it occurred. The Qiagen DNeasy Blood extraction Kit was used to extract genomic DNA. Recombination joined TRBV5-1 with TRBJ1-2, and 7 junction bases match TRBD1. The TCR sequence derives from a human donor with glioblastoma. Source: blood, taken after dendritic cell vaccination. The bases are TGCGCCAGCAGCTTGGATTCGGGGACAGCCGGCTACACCTTC. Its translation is CASSLDSGTAGYTF.